A single sample is the source of the 15 T cell receptor beta chains below, sequenced in a study of blood T cells in healthy people across ages. Together with a sample-barcoded 5' primer, a J-beta primer mix was included in a second PCR lasting roughly 6 to 12 cycles. TCRdb called the 5' RACE reads again in MiXCR, with one record for every CDR3 protein. This table has just under 900,000 distinct CDR3 sequences, more than 25% appearing once. The sample taken for sequencing was blood. The receptors derive from a woman aged 80 or older in good health.

This clonotype came up many times. The chain has TRBV7-2 and TRBJ2-3, with D perhaps matching TRBD2 (6 bases). CDR1 is SGHTA and CDR2 is FQGNSA in the germline V gene. The length of the CDR3 is 15 residues. V gave up 1 base and J gave up 2 bases, with 10 bases separating them. This chain's CDR3 is CASSLVAGITDTQYF. The CDR3, as DNA: TGTGCCAGCAGCTTAGTTGCGGGAATCACAGATACGCAGTATTTT.

The table lists this clonotype with many counts. The J gene is TRBJ2-7, the V gene TRBV5-1, with 10 bases identical to TRBD1. Trimming took 2 bases from V and 6 from J; bases not matched to a gene: 5. The CDR3 has 14 amino acids. Germline CDR1 and CDR2: SGHRS and YFSETQ. CDR3 coding DNA: TGCGCCAGCAGCTTAGACGGACAGGGGGTCGAGCAGTACTTC. It codes for CASSLDGQGVEQYF.

The V gene is TRBV4-2, the J gene TRBJ2-7; TRBD2 matches at 7 bases. The J segment lost 2 bases and the V segment lost 0 bases, leaving 10 bases of the junction unmatched. The CDR3 totals 17 residues. Germline CDR1 LGHNA, CDR2 YNFKEQ. CDR3 loop: CASSQENLAGVTYEQYF. Written as DNA, the CDR3 is TGTGCCAGCAGCCAAGAAAATTTAGCGGGCGTCACCTACGAGCAGTACTTC.

Ten or more counts support this clonotype. The CDR3, as DNA: TGCAGCGCCGCCCCCTCGGGCAGTGGCTACACCTTC. Encoded protein: CSAAPSGSGYTF. The genes are TRBV29-1 and TRBJ1-2; D unclear. The V gene lost 7 bases and the J gene lost 7 bases, with 16 bases spanning the gap. Germline V gene lookup returns CDR1 SQVTM and CDR2 ANQGSEA. The CDR3 extends over 12 amino acids.

This clonotype was seen at least ten times. The chain employs TRBV5-1 and TRBJ1-5, with 7 nucleotides matching TRBD1. The CDR3 is 13 amino acids. J gave up 7 bases and V 4 bases, and 5 bases lay outside the gene matches. CDR1 is SGHRS and CDR2 is YFSETQ in the germline V gene. The CDR3 loop is CASSQGVGQPQHF. For the CDR3, the DNA is TGCGCCAGCAGCCAGGGGGTTGGGCAGCCCCAGCATTTT. Complete variable domain (other parts from reference TRBV5-1 and TRBJ1-5): KAGVTQTPRYLIKTRGQQVTLSCSPISGHRSVSWYQQTPGQGLQFLFEYFSETQRNKGNFPGRFSGRQFSNSRSEMNVSTLELGDSALYLCASSQGVGQPQHFGDGTRLSIL.

The genes are TRBV7-2 and TRBJ2-1, with 15 bases aligning to TRBD2. This CDR3 contains 16 residues. The germline CDR1 and CDR2 sequences are SGHTA and FQGNSA. Trimming took 4 bases from V and 7 from J; bases not matched to a gene: 5. For the CDR3, the DNA is TGTGCCAGCAGCTCAGGACTAGCGGGAGGGGAAAATGAGCAGTTCTTC. It is translated as CASSSGLAGGENEQFF. Drawing the rest from reference TRBV7-2 and TRBJ2-1, the complete variable domain is GAGVSQSPSNKVTEKGKDVELRCDPISGHTALYWYRQSLGQGLEFLIYFQGNSAPDKSGLPSDRFSAERTGGSVSTLTIQRTQQEDSAVYLCASSSGLAGGENEQFFGPGTRLTVL.

This clonotype was seen a few times. The V call is TRBV3-1, the J call TRBJ2-1; D perhaps matches TRBD2 (5 bases). The CDR3 has 14 amino acids. The germline CDR1 and CDR2 sequences are LGHDT and YNNKEL (reference sequence). V was pared by 7 bases and J by 7 bases, with 17 bases between. This chain's CDR3 is CASISLGMENEQFF. The CDR3 coding sequence is TGTGCCAGCATCTCTCTCGGGATGGAAAATGAGCAGTTCTTC.

This clonotype was seen more than once but under ten times. A much larger clone lies a single base off, so this may be a read error. The chain's CDR3 is CASSFPGLAERYF. CDR3 nucleotide sequence: TGCGCCAGCAGCTTCCCGGGACTAGCCGAGCGGTACTTC. V is TRBV5-1 and J is TRBJ2-5; 9 bases align to TRBD2. Germline CDR1 SGHRS, CDR2 YFSETQ. The CDR3 runs to 13 residues. Trimming took 2 bases from V and 13 from J; bases not matched to a gene: 9.

The rearrangement uses TRBV7-3 and TRBJ2-1; 14 bases fit TRBD2. This CDR3 is 19 amino acids long. Germline V gene lookup returns CDR1 SGHTA and CDR2 FQGTGA. J lost 0 bases, V lost 1 base, and 5 bases had no gene match. In DNA, the CDR3 is TGTGCCAGCAGCTTAATGGGGACTAGCGGGGGTAGCTCCTACAATGAGCAGTTCTTC. It codes for CASSLMGTSGGSSYNEQFF.

V and J are TRBV7-2 and TRBJ2-2; no clear D gene. Germline V gives CDR1 SGHTA, CDR2 FQGNSA. V was pared by 6 bases and J by 2 bases, with 13 bases between. CDR3 length: 15 amino acids. CDR3 DNA: TGTGCCAGCAGTCCGGTTGAGCACAACACCGGGGAGCTGTTTTTT. Residues: CASSPVEHNTGELFF.

J is TRBJ2-7 and V is TRBV9, with 9 positions matching TRBD2. V was clipped by 2 bases and J by 0 bases; unmatched bases: 3. Germline CDR1 reads SGDLS; CDR2 reads YYNGEE. The CDR3 sequence is 15 residues long. The CDR3 sequence is CASSVGTSNSYEQYF. CDR3 nucleotides: TGTGCCAGCAGCGTTGGGACTAGCAACTCCTACGAGCAGTACTTC. The full variable domain, its missing parts supplied by reference TRBV9 and TRBJ2-7, is DSGVTQTPKHLITATGQRVTLRCSPRSGDLSVYWYQQSLDQGLQFLIQYYNGEERAKGNILERFSAQQFPDLHSELNLSSLELGDSALYFCASSVGTSNSYEQYFGPGTRLTVT.

This sequence joins TRBV20-1 and TRBJ1-1, with a weak D call TRBD1 (6 bases). The V and J ends lost 3 bases and 3 bases respectively, with 20 bases between them. The CDR3 has 16 residues. Germline-derived CDR1 and CDR2 are DFQATT and SNEGSKA (reference sequence). Here the CDR3 reads CSASARGRGADTEAFF. The CDR3 DNA follows: TGCAGTGCTAGCGCCAGGGGCCGCGGTGCGGACACTGAAGCTTTCTTT.

The chain joins TRBV20-1 to TRBJ2-3, with TRBD2 as a possible D gene (7 bases). The CDR3 spans 14 residues. V lost 5 bases to trimming and J lost 3 bases, with 15 bases between them. Germline CDR1 is DFQATT and CDR2 is SNEGSKA (reference sequence). The CDR3 region is CSAWEGGGTDTQYF. CDR3 nucleotides: TGCAGTGCTTGGGAGGGAGGGGGTACAGATACGCAGTATTTT.

J is TRBJ1-5 and V is TRBV20-1, with D maybe TRBD1 (6 bases). The CDR3 is 12 amino acids. The V gene lost 5 bases and the J gene lost 7 bases, with 12 bases spanning the gap. Looked up from germline, CDR1 is DFQATT and CDR2 is SNEGSKA (reference sequence). CDR3 nucleotide sequence: TGCAGTGCTCAGAGGGGGAACCAGCCCCAGCATTTT. This translates into CSAQRGNQPQHF.

This clonotype showed up just a few times. J is TRBJ1-2 and V is TRBV6-2 or TRBV6-3; no reliable D call. The V gene's germline CDR1 is MNHEY and CDR2 SVGEGT. Trimming took 4 bases from V and 7 from J, leaving 16 bases between them. This CDR3 has 14 residues. The CDR3 DNA reads as TGTGCCAGCAGTTTGTGGCAGAGTCAAGGTGGCTACACCTTC. Residues: CASSLWQSQGGYTF.